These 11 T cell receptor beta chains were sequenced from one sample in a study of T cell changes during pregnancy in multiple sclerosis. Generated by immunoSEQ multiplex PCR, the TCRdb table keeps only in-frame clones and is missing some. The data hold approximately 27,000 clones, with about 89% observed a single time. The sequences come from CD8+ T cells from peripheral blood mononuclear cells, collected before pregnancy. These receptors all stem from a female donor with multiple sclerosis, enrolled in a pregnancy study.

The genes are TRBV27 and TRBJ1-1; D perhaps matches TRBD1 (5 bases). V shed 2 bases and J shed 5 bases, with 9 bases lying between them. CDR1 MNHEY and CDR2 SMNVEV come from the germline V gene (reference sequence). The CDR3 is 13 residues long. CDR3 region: CASSLQGRTEAFF. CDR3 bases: TGTGCCAGCAGTTTACAGGGTAGAACTGAAGCTTTCTTT.

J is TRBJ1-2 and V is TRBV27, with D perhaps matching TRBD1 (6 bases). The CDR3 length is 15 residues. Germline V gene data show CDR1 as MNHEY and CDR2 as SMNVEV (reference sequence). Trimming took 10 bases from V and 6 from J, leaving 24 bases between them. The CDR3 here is CATKGGGHWEDGYTF. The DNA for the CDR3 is TGTGCCACCAAAGGGGGGGGCCATTGGGAGGATGGCTACACCTTC.

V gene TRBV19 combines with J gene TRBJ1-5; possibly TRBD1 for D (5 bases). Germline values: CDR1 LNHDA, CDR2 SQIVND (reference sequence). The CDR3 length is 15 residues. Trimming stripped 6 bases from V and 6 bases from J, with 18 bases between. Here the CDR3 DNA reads TGTGCCAGTAGCGTCTCGGGACTACGGGGTCAGCCCCAGCATTTT. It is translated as CASSVSGLRGQPQHF.

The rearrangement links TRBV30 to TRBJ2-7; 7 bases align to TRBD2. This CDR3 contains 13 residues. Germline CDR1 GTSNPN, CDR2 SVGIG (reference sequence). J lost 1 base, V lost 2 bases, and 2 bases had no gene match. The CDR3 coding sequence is TGTGCCTGGAGTCACGGGGGGTCCTACGAGCAGTACTTC. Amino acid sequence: CAWSHGGSYEQYF.

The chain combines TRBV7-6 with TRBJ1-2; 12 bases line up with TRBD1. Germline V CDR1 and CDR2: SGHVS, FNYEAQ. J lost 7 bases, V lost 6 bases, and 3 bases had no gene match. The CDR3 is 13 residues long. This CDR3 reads CASSWDRGLGYTF. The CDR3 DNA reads TGTGCCAGCAGTTGGGACAGGGGGCTTGGCTACACCTTC.

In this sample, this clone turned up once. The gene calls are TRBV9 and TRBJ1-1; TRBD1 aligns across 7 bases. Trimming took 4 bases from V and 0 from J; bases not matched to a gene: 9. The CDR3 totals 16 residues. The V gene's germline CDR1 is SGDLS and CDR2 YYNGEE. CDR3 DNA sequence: TGTGCCAGCAGCCCAAGAGATAGGGGGCTGAACACTGAAGCTTTCTTT. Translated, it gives CASSPRDRGLNTEAFF.

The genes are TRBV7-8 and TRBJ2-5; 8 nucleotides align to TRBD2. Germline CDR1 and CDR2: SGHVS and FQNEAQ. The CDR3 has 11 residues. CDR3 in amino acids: CAASGGGTQYF. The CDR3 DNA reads TGTGCGGCCAGCGGGGGTGGGACCCAGTACTTC.

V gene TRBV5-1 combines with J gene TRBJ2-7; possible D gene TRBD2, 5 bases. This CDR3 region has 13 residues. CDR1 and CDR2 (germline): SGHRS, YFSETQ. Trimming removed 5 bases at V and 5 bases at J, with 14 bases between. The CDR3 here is CASSSAVVDEQYF. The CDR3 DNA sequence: TGCGCCAGCAGTTCAGCGGTCGTAGACGAGCAGTACTTC.

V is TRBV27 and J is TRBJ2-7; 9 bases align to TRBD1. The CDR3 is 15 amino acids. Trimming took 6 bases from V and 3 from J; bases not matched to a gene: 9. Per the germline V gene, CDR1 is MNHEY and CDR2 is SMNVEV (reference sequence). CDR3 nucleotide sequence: TGTGCCAGCAGGGGGACAGGGAAAGTTTTCTACGAGCAGTACTTC. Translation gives CASRGTGKVFYEQYF.

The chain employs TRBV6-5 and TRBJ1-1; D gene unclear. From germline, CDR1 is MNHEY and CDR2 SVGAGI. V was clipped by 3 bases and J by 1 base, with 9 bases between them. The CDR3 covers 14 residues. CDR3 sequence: CASSYEETNTEAFF. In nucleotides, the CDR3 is TGTGCCAGCAGTTATGAGGAAACGAACACTGAAGCTTTCTTT.

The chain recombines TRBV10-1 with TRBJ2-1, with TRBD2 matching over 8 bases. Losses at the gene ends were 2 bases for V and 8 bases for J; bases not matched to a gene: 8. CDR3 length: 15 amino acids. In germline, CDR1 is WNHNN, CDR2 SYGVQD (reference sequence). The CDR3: CASSEGRGAGDEQFF. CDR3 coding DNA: TGCGCCAGCAGTGAGGGGCGGGGGGCAGGGGATGAGCAGTTCTTC.